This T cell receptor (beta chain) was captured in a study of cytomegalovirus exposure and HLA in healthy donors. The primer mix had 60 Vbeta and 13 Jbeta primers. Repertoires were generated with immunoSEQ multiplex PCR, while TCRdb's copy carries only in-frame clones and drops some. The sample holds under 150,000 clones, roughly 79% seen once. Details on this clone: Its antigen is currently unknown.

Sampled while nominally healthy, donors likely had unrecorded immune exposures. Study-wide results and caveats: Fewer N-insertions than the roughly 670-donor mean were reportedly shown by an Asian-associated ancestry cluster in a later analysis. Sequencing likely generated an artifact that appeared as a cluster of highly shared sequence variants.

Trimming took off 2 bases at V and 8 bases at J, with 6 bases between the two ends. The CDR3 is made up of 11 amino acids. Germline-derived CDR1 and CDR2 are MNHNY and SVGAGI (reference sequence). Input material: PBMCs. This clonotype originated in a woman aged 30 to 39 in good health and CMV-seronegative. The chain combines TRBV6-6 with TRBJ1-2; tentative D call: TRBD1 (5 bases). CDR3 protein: CASSYRGGYTF. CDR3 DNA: TGTGCCAGCAGTTACCGGGGGGGCTACACCTTC.